This TCR beta chain was captured by sequencing in a study of T-cell reconstitution after alpha-beta-depleted transplantation in children (dated by TCRdb to about 2016). A note on the overall study: The study quantitatively tracked T-cell immune reconstitution after TCRalphabeta/CD19-depleted allogeneic hematopoietic cell transplantation in children using TCR repertoire profiling.

In regard to this clonotype: Its specific antigen is unknown. One base away there is no much larger clone; base qualities are not given.

The library relied on PCR. TCRdb shows the sequencer as Illumina HiSeq 2500. Molecular barcoding was employed in the preparation of TCR libraries, with unique molecular identifiers being used to normalize TCRbeta repertoire quantification. TCRdb passed the public sequencing reads through fastp at Q25 and MiXCR, retaining productive beta sequences. Entries that share a CDR3 protein sequence are merged under the most common genes and DNA. The sample table lists over 550,000 distinct CDR3 sequences, under 12% of them with a count of one. The ten most abundant clones make up 4% to 5% of the sample. As encoded in the germline V gene, CDR1 is SQVTM while CDR2 is ANQGSEA. The CDR3 has 17 amino acids, counting the end cysteine and phenylalanine. Only the CDR3 part of the read is kept: 51 bases, read in frame from the first base. Germline trimming: 1 base from V, 0 bases from J; junction bases outside gene matches: 9.

This clonotype originated in a human donor who donated a stem cell graft to a child with acute myeloid leukemia. The sample was PBMCs from the stem cell graft donor, taken from the stem cell graft. The sequence links TRBV29-1 to TRBJ2-7, with TRBD2 matching 10 junction bases. The DNA sequence is as follows: TGCAGCGTTGAAGGGAGACTAGCGGGTTCCGTCTCCTACGAGCAGTACTTC. Translated, it gives CSVEGRLAGSVSYEQYF.